The 10 T cell receptor beta chains reported below all come from one sample, sequenced in a study of T-cell reconstitution after alpha-beta-depleted transplantation in children. A TCRbeta library incorporating unique molecular identifiers was prepared. Each CDR3 protein gets one entry after TCRdb re-called the PCR reads with MiXCR. Counted here are about 610,000 distinct CDR3 sequences, roughly a tenth occurring once; the ten biggest clones make up less than 4.5%. Sequencing used PBMCs from the stem cell graft donor, obtained from the stem cell graft. These receptors all come from a human donor who donated a stem cell graft to a child with acute myeloid leukemia.

V gene TRBV20-1 combines with J gene TRBJ2-1; TRBD2 aligns across 10 bases. V was clipped by 0 bases and J by 6 bases; unmatched bases: 2. The CDR3 loop spans 14 amino acids. Germline V gene sequence: CDR1 DFQATT, CDR2 SNEGSKA (reference sequence). As DNA, the CDR3 is TGCAGTGCTAGAGATCTAGCGGGAGCCAATGAGCAGTTCTTC. This codes for CSARDLAGANEQFF.

The sample holds many counts of this clonotype. The chain joins TRBV6-2 or TRBV6-3 to TRBJ2-7; D is unclear. The germline CDR1 and CDR2 sequences are MNHEY and SVGEGT. Trimming cost V 5 bases and J 7 bases, with 18 bases left between them. The CDR3 covers 14 residues. The DNA of the CDR3 is TGTGCCAGCAGTAAAGGTGTAAGCCAGCAGGAGCAGTACTTC. Its translation: CASSKGVSQQEQYF.

Here the CDR3 DNA reads TGTGCCAGCAGCGTAGACGGGGACCCCTACAATGAGCAGTTCTTC. Its translation: CASSVDGDPYNEQFF. V and J are TRBV9 and TRBJ2-1; TRBD1 or TRBD2 may be the D gene (5 bases each). V was trimmed by 0 bases and J by 2 bases, leaving 9 bases between them. Germline V gene lookup returns CDR1 SGDLS and CDR2 YYNGEE. This CDR3 has 15 residues.

This clonotype was detected only a few times. The chain joins TRBV7-2 to TRBJ1-5; 8 bases are shared with TRBD1. Trimming cost V 3 bases and J 5 bases; bases outside gene matches: 3. Germline lookup yields CDR1 SGHTA and CDR2 FQGNSA. The CDR3 spans 14 residues. The CDR3 nucleotides read TGTGCCAGCAGCTTGTACAGGGGGGATCAGCCCCAGCATTTT. As protein: CASSLYRGDQPQHF.

The J gene is TRBJ2-7, the V gene TRBV7-9; no clear D. CDR1 and CDR2 (germline): SEHNR, FQNEAQ (reference sequence). CDR3 length: 14 residues. Trimming left V 1 base short and J 3 bases short, with 10 bases between. CDR3 in amino acids: CASSLEEVFYEQYF. The DNA of the CDR3 is TGTGCCAGCAGCTTAGAAGAGGTTTTCTACGAGCAGTACTTC.

The sample holds a few counts of this clonotype. The rearrangement uses TRBV6-5 and TRBJ2-7; TRBD2 aligns across 9 bases. The V gene end was trimmed by 0 bases and the J gene end by 4 bases; junction bases not matched to a gene: 7. Germline V gene lookup returns CDR1 MNHEY and CDR2 SVGAGI. The CDR3 extends over 16 amino acids. The CDR3 nucleotides read TGTGCCAGCAGTTACTCGATTGCGGGAGGGTTATACGAGCAGTACTTC. Protein: CASSYSIAGGLYEQYF.

The gene calls are TRBV13 and TRBJ2-3; 11 positions match TRBD1. Looked up from germline, CDR1 is PRHDT and CDR2 is FYEKMQ (reference sequence). With 3 bases clipped from V and 0 bases from J, the junction kept 2 bases outside the gene matches. This CDR3 contains 16 residues. CDR3 nucleotide sequence: TGTGCCAGCAGCTTCGGGACAGGGGGTAGCACAGATACGCAGTATTTT. It encodes CASSFGTGGSTDTQYF. The whole variable domain, filled in from reference TRBV13 and TRBJ2-3, reads AAGVIQSPRHLIKEKRETATLKCYPIPRHDTVYWYQQGPGQDPQFLISFYEKMQSDKGSIPDRFSAQQFSDYHSELNMSSLELGDSALYFCASSFGTGGSTDTQYFGPGTRLTVL.

The V and J genes are TRBV7-3 and TRBJ2-1, with 9 bases matching TRBD2. Trimming removed 4 bases from V and 2 bases from J; junction bases left unmatched: 9. Germline CDR1 reads SGHTA; CDR2 reads FQGTGA. The length of the CDR3 is 17 residues. CDR3 residues: CASSSRPTSGPYNEQFF. DNA for the CDR3: TGTGCCAGCAGCTCCCGACCCACTAGCGGGCCCTACAATGAGCAGTTCTTC.

This rearrangement joins TRBV20-1 to TRBJ2-1, with D unclear. The CDR3 has 12 amino acids. V lost 3 bases to trimming and J lost 5 bases, with 8 bases between them. Germline V CDR1 and CDR2: DFQATT, SNEGSKA (reference sequence). As DNA, the CDR3 is TGCAGTGCTAGGTCTCAGGACAATGAGCAGTTCTTC. Translated: CSARSQDNEQFF.

The V call is TRBV30, the J call TRBJ2-3, with D unresolved. The germline V gene has CDR1 GTSNPN and CDR2 SVGIG (reference sequence). Trimming left V 0 bases short and J 5 bases short, with 3 bases between. This CDR3 contains 11 residues. The CDR3 sequence is CAWSVRDTQYF. CDR3 coding DNA: TGTGCCTGGAGTGTCCGAGATACGCAGTATTTT.